This T cell receptor (beta chain) was documented in a study of cytomegalovirus exposure and HLA in healthy donors. The CDR3 length is 14 residues. V shed 1 base and J shed 6 bases, with 13 bases lying between them. Germline-derived CDR1 and CDR2 are MNHEY and SMNVEV (reference sequence). Use of 60 Vbeta and 13 Jbeta primers characterized the PCR. Assay used: immunoSEQ multiplex PCR; TCRdb lists only in-frame clones, some missing. The top ten hold 3.2% of the sample, which has around 140,000 clones, roughly 82% seen once. J is TRBJ2-7 and V is TRBV27; TRBD2 is a possible D gene (6 bases). This clonotype was sampled from a man between 18 and 35 years old in good health and CMV-seropositive. Specimen: PBMCs. This CDR3 reads CASSLFPGAGEQYF. As DNA, the CDR3 is TGTGCCAGCAGTTTATTTCCGGGAGCTGGCGAGCAGTACTTC.